This T cell receptor (beta chain) was retrieved from a study of blood T cell repertoires in COVID-19 (dated by TCRdb to the early 2020s). Background on the whole study: Samples covering the acute and convalescent phases of COVID-19 were provided by collaborators in the United States, Italy and Spain. The prospective study material was composed of cDNA or gDNA derived from T cells, B-cell-depleted T cells, or PBMCs. The dataset comprised deeply sampled blood TCRbeta repertoires from subjects exposed to, actively infected with, or recovered from COVID-19. The repertoires were released in a freely available public database intended as a resource for research on the immune response to SARS-CoV-2. The samples were drawn from the first 160 participants of the ongoing ImmuneRACE study and from 1,200 or so subjects provided by 6 global collaborators. Nearly every sample came with metadata listing a de-identified subject ID, COVID-19 status, age in years and sex. Where available, HLA class I and class II types were taken from metadata supplied by the sample provider and were not determined by assay-based typing. The research as a whole found: How much clinical and demographic metadata was included differed by source and by participant, and the metadata was provided uncurated.

TCRbeta CDR3 regions were amplified from genomic DNA using the immunoSEQ Assay, a bias-controlled multiplex PCR. In the authors' own workflow: The number of nucleated cells in each sample was estimated by amplification of reference gene primers within the assay. Sequence reads were collapsed and filtered to measure the absolute abundance of every unique TCRbeta CDR3 rearrangement. For each sample, productive Simpson clonality was calculated by taking the square root of Simpson's diversity index across productive rearrangements. Drawn from immuneACCESS, this table holds only the in-frame rearrangements with V and J called that TCRdb kept. Clones are partly lost; checked studies trace under half to an unresolved V gene and leave the rest unexplained. V and J calls and clone size are as listed in that table; D and trimming were resolved from the DNA. This sample gives around 160,000 clones in total; approximately 78% of them show up just once. Jointly, the top ten make up roughly a tenth of the sample.

Collaborating institutions collected whole blood in K2EDTA tubes following their own protocols. For TCRbeta analysis, collaborator samples were shipped as frozen whole blood, as isolated PBMCs, or as DNA extracted from either sample type. In regard to this clone: The antigen it binds to is not known. Within one base of it there is no much larger clone, and no base qualities were kept.

V is pruned by 1 base and J by 5 bases, leaving 10 bases of the junction without a gene match. The CDR3 spans 16 residues, from the cysteine through the phenylalanine. CDR3 DNA is the only sequence kept; it has 48 bases, read in frame from the first base. CDR1 and CDR2 are drawn from the germline V gene (reference sequence): LGHDT, YNNKEL. The sequenced sample was peripheral blood. The receptor was isolated from a human donor in a cohort sampled during active COVID-19. Rearrangement joined TRBV3-1 (or the pseudogene TRBV3-2) to TRBJ2-5; TRBD1 matches 7 bases in the middle. The sequenced DNA is TGTGCCAGCAGCCAAGTTATGACAGGGACGGGGGAGACCCAGTACTTC. It specifies CASSQVMTGTGETQYF.